The 16 T cell receptor beta chains below all came from one sample that was sequenced in a study of spatial heterogeneity in lung cancer. TCRdb re-derived calls from the 5' RACE reads in MiXCR, one entry per CDR3 protein. Of 50,000 to 60,000 distinct CDR3 sequences in the sample, around 6.7% are singletons; the top ten hold 35%. As for time point: blood at routine non-recurrence follow-up after resection. Unsorted whole RNA of tumor, nontumor lung or frozen PBMC was sequenced. The specimen was PBMCs, collected at follow-up. The receptors were sampled from a female donor with early-stage non-small cell lung cancer.

This clonotype was picked up many times. This chain connects TRBV29-1 to TRBJ2-4; 10 bases match TRBD2. The V gene end was trimmed by 4 bases and the J gene end by 7 bases; junction bases not matched to a gene: 4. The germline CDR1 and CDR2 sequences are SQVTM and ANQGSEA. The CDR3 contains 13 residues. The CDR3 nucleotides read TGCAGCGTTGTGGCTAGCGGGGGCAACATTCAGTACTTC. It specifies CSVVASGGNIQYF. Full variable domain (missing parts from reference TRBV29-1 and TRBJ2-4): SAVISQKPSRDICQRGTSLTIQCQVDSQVTMMFWYRQQPGQSLTLIATANQGSEATYESGFVIDKFPISRPNLTFSTLTVSNMSPEDSSIYLCSVVASGGNIQYFGAGTRLSVL.

This clonotype was observed many times. V and J are TRBV7-2 and TRBJ1-5; no firm D call. Germline V CDR1 and CDR2: SGHTA, FQGNSA. This CDR3 spans 13 amino acids. V was pared by 7 bases and J by 6 bases, with 13 bases between. The CDR3 nucleotides read TGTGCCAGCACCCCTGGGTACGGTCAGCCCCAGCATTTT. Its translation: CASTPGYGQPQHF.

The sample holds many counts of this clonotype. This sequence joins TRBV5-1 and TRBJ2-1, with D uncertain. V lost 0 bases and J 5 bases, leaving 9 bases between the germline ends. CDR1 and CDR2 from the germline V gene are SGHRS and YFSETQ. This CDR3 comprises 14 residues. This CDR3 is CASSLGPMNNEQFF. CDR3 bases: TGCGCCAGCAGCTTGGGGCCGATGAACAATGAGCAGTTCTTC.

The chain carries TRBV20-1 and TRBJ2-7, with a possible D match to TRBD2 (6 bases). V lost 3 bases, J lost 3 bases, and 18 bases lay in between. Looked up from germline, CDR1 is DFQATT and CDR2 is SNEGSKA (reference sequence). The CDR3 is 15 residues long. The DNA of the CDR3 is TGCAGTGCTAGCTACGCCGGGACTCCCAGCTACGAGCAGTACTTC. This codes for CSASYAGTPSYEQYF.

This clonotype has a count of ten or more. The chain combines TRBV5-5 with TRBJ1-1; possibly TRBD1 for D (6 bases). In germline, CDR1 is SGHKS, CDR2 YYEKEE (reference sequence). V was trimmed by 4 bases and J by 7 bases, leaving 20 bases between them. The CDR3 is made up of 15 amino acids. This chain's CDR3 is CASSQPIRGRGEAFF. The CDR3 bases are TGTGCCAGCAGCCAACCGATCAGGGGAAGGGGTGAAGCTTTCTTT.

This clonotype has ten or more counts. The chain combines TRBV5-1 with TRBJ1-4; 7 nucleotides match TRBD1. The CDR3 sequence is 15 residues long. Germline CDR1 and CDR2: SGHRS and YFSETQ. J gave up 3 bases and V 4 bases, and 6 bases lay outside the gene matches. The CDR3 nucleotides are TGCGCCAGCAGCCTGGGACAGACAGCTAATGAAAAACTGTTTTTT. Translation: CASSLGQTANEKLFF.

The V call is TRBV5-1, the J call TRBJ2-5; D remains ambiguous. This CDR3 has 13 amino acids. Trimming left V 4 bases short and J 1 base short, with 8 bases between. Per germline, CDR1 SGHRS and CDR2 YFSETQ. The chain's CDR3 is CASSEITQETQYF. The DNA of the CDR3 is TGCGCCAGCAGCGAAATCACCCAAGAGACCCAGTACTTC.

This clonotype was picked up many times. The rearrangement joins TRBV7-6 to TRBJ2-3, with 7 bases lining up with TRBD2. The J segment lost 0 bases and the V segment lost 5 bases, leaving 5 bases of the junction unmatched. This CDR3 comprises 15 residues. Germline assignment: CDR1 SGHVS and CDR2 FNYEAQ. The CDR3 is CASSHMTSSTDTQYF. The CDR3 coding sequence is TGTGCCAGCAGCCATATGACTAGCAGCACAGATACGCAGTATTTT.

Many counts were recorded for this clonotype. This rearrangement joins TRBV6-6 to TRBJ2-5; 8 nucleotides match TRBD2. The CDR3 is 13 residues long. Germline V lookup: CDR1 MNHNY, CDR2 SVGAGI (reference sequence). V dropped 6 bases and J dropped 4; count of bases not matched to a gene: 4. CDR3 region: CASRSGTRETQYF. In DNA form, the CDR3 reads TGTGCCAGCAGGTCCGGGACTAGAGAGACCCAGTACTTC.

In this sample, this clonotype turned up many times. The V and J genes are TRBV5-1 and TRBJ2-3; a weak D match, TRBD2 (6 bases). CDR1 is SGHRS, CDR2 YFSETQ, per germline. Trimming removed 1 base at V and 1 base at J, with 13 bases between. CDR3 size: 16 residues. CDR3 protein: CASSLLMGGGTDTQYF. CDR3 DNA: TGCGCCAGCAGCTTGTTAATGGGCGGGGGCACAGATACGCAGTATTTT.

This chain connects TRBV20-1 to TRBJ2-5; D not resolved. The germline V gene encodes CDR1 DFQATT and CDR2 SNEGSKA (reference sequence). This CDR3 has 13 amino acids. Trimming shortened V by 1 base and J by 4 bases, and 10 bases separated the two germline ends. The CDR3 loop is CSARAGSPETQYF. The CDR3 region has the DNA TGCAGTGCTAGAGCTGGTAGCCCAGAGACCCAGTACTTC.

This clonotype was seen just once. The rearrangement uses TRBV4-1 and TRBJ1-4; TRBD1 might be the D (5 bases). Trimming pared 3 bases from V and 8 bases from J, leaving 16 bases between. Germline loops: CDR1 MGHRA, CDR2 YSYEKL. The CDR3 is 15 amino acids. CDR3 DNA: TGCGCCAGCAGCCATGACCGGGGCCCCAGGGAAAAACTGTTTTTT. This gives the protein CASSHDRGPREKLFF.

This clonotype was picked up a small number of times. The chain is built from TRBV20-1 and TRBJ2-6, with D perhaps being TRBD1 or TRBD2 (5 bases each). The CDR3 length is 16 residues. Germline CDR1 reads DFQATT; CDR2 reads SNEGSKA (reference sequence). Trimming stripped 5 bases from V and 0 bases from J, with 14 bases between. CDR3 nucleotide sequence: TGCAGTGCTCCCCTGGGACGGAGCTCTGGGGCCAACGTCCTGACTTTC. This encodes CSAPLGRSSGANVLTF.

This clonotype appeared many times. The chain recombines TRBV15 with TRBJ1-2; a weak D match, TRBD1 (6 bases). Trimming pared 0 bases from V and 3 bases from J, leaving 8 bases between. Germline CDR1 LNHNV, CDR2 YYDKDF (reference sequence). The CDR3 extends over 14 amino acids. The CDR3 region is CATSREAGDYGYTF. In DNA, the CDR3 is TGTGCCACCAGCAGAGAGGCAGGGGACTATGGCTACACCTTC.

The rearrangement uses TRBV7-2 and TRBJ2-5, with 8 bases aligning to TRBD2. The CDR3 runs to 13 residues. The trim removed 11 bases at V and 4 bases at J, leaving 9 bases unmatched. Germline lookup yields CDR1 SGHTA and CDR2 FQGNSA. Here the CDR3 reads CAGARGGIETQYF. The CDR3 region has the DNA TGTGCCGGGGCGCGCGGGGGGATAGAGACCCAGTACTTC. The full variable domain, its missing parts supplied by reference TRBV7-2 and TRBJ2-5, is GAGVSQSPSNKVTEKGKDVELRCDPISGHTALYWYRQSLGQGLEFLIYFQGNSAPDKSGLPSDRFSAERTGGSVSTLTIQRTQQEDSAVYLCAGARGGIETQYFGPGTRLLVL.

The chain is built from TRBV6-6 and TRBJ2-3; D is unresolved. The CDR3 runs to 16 residues. Germline CDR1 reads MNHNY; CDR2 reads SVGAGI (reference sequence). V was cut by 0 bases and J by 1 base, with 11 bases left in between. CDR3 sequence reads: CASSYSGYSGTDTQYF. The CDR3 DNA is TGTGCCAGCAGTTACTCGGGCTATTCAGGCACAGATACGCAGTATTTT.